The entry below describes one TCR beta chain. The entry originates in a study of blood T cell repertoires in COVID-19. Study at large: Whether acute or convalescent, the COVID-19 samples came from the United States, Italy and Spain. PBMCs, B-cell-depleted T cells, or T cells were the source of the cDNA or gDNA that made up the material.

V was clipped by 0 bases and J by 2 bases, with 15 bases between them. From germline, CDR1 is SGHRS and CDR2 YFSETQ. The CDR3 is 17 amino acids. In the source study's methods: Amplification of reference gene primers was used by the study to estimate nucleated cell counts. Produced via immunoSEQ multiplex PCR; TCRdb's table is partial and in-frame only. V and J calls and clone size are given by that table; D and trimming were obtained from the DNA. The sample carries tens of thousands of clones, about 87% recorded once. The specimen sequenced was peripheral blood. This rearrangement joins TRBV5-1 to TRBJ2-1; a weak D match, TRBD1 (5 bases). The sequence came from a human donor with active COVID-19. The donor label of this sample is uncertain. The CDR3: CASSLDGRQGPYNEQFF. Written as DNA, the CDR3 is TGCGCCAGCAGCTTGGACGGGCGTCAGGGTCCCTACAATGAGCAGTTCTTC.